Shown below are 3 T cell receptor beta chains from a single sample sequenced in a study of regulatory T cells in long-lasting Graves disease. Time point defined: newly diagnosed GD, antithyroid drugs for less than 3 months. With RNA extracted from PBMCs as input, the TCR library was made. The TCR beta library used iRepertoire HTBI primers with Arm-PCR amplification of CDR3. TCRdb processed the multiplex PCR reads anew with MiXCR; each CDR3 protein has one entry. The sample includes 400,000 to 500,000 distinct CDR3 sequences, about 17% seen only once; the top ten take around 10%. This same sample was also taken into another study, of T cells in Graves' hyperthyroidism and ophthalmopathy.

Sequenced here: peripheral blood mononuclear cells (PBMCs), sampled at new diagnosis, from a patient treated with antithyroid drugs. The receptors were sampled from a woman in her twenties or thirties with Graves disease.

This clonotype occurred many times. The chain has TRBV4-1 and TRBJ1-4; 8 positions match TRBD1. The CDR3 spans 15 residues. Germline trimming cut 0 bases from V and 7 bases from J; bases unmatched to any gene: 4. Germline V gene data show CDR1 as MGHRA and CDR2 as YSYEKL. In DNA form, the CDR3 reads TGCGCCAGCAGCCAAGAAGGGGACAGGAGTGAAAAACTGTTTTTT. Translation: CASSQEGDRSEKLFF.

This clonotype has at least ten counts. CDR3 residues: CASSNNRAQYF. CDR3 nucleotide sequence: TGTGCCAGCAGCAACAACAGGGCGCAGTACTTC. The chain employs TRBV7-2 and TRBJ2-7; D perhaps matches TRBD1 (6 bases). This CDR3 region has 11 residues. Deletions cut 5 bases from V and 9 bases from J, with 11 bases between. CDR1 and CDR2 from the germline V gene are SGHTA and FQGNSA.

This clonotype was seen many times. This chain joins TRBV29-1 and TRBJ1-1, with a weak D call TRBD1 (6 bases). Germline V gene lookup returns CDR1 SQVTM and CDR2 ANQGSEA. Trimming cost V 7 bases and J 6 bases, with 27 bases left between them. This CDR3 comprises 16 residues. The CDR3 DNA follows: TGCAGCGCCGAAGGGGGAGGTAGGACGTTCTCGGCTGAAGCTTTCTTT. This translates into CSAEGGGRTFSAEAFF.